Shown below are 27 T cell receptor beta chains from a single sample sequenced in a study of blood T cell repertoires in COVID-19. TCRdb keeps only in-frame clones here, not all; method: immunoSEQ multiplex PCR. Of fewer than 200,000 clones listed, roughly 85% are singletons. Sequencing was carried out using peripheral blood. The receptors shown here come from a man aged 40-50 years with acute or convalescent COVID-19.

The chain carries TRBV10-1 and TRBJ1-2; D call uncertain. V was trimmed by 5 bases and J by 1 base, leaving 8 bases between them. This CDR3 is built from 13 residues. In germline, CDR1 is WNHNN, CDR2 SYGVQD (reference sequence). CDR3 sequence (DNA): TGCGCCAGCAGTAGTAACAGTAACTATGGCTACACCTTC. Amino acids: CASSSNSNYGYTF.

In its sample, this clone was seen a few times. The genes are TRBV11-3 and TRBJ2-1; no clear D gene. V was cut by 2 bases and J by 6 bases, with 8 bases left in between. The CDR3 is 13 residues long. Germline values: CDR1 SGHNT, CDR2 YENEEA. The DNA of the CDR3 is TGTGCCAGCAGCTTACGGCGGAGCAATGAGCAGTTCTTC. Translation gives CASSLRRSNEQFF.

V and J are TRBV5-8 and TRBJ2-2, with TRBD2 identical over 8 bases. The CDR3 sequence is 15 residues long. V dropped 2 bases and J dropped 4; count of bases not matched to a gene: 4. CDR1 and CDR2 (germline): SGHTS, YDEGEE. This chain's CDR3 is CASSFKRGITGELFF. Written as DNA, the CDR3 is TGTGCCAGCAGCTTTAAGCGGGGGATCACCGGGGAGCTGTTTTTT.

This clone was detected a few times. The genes are TRBV20-1 and TRBJ2-5; perhaps TRBD2 as D (6 bases). CDR1 DFQATT and CDR2 SNEGSKA come from the germline V gene (reference sequence). CDR3 length: 11 amino acids. Trimming cost V 5 bases and J 5 bases, with 9 bases left between them. The DNA for the CDR3 is TGCAGTGCTCCGCTAGCGGAGACCCAGTACTTC. Translation gives CSAPLAETQYF.

V gene TRBV18 combines with J gene TRBJ2-1; D is possibly TRBD1 (6 bases). Trimming stripped 3 bases from V and 5 bases from J, with 8 bases between. CDR1 is KGHSH and CDR2 is LQKENI in the germline V gene. CDR3 length: 13 residues. The CDR3 here is CASSPDRDNEQFF. The CDR3 DNA reads TGTGCCAGCTCACCGGACAGAGACAATGAGCAGTTCTTC.

V usage is TRBV9 and J usage is TRBJ2-3, with a possible D match to TRBD2 (5 bases). This CDR3 is 15 amino acids long. With 6 bases removed from V and 0 bases from J, the gap between germline ends came to 14 bases. CDR1 and CDR2 from the germline V gene are SGDLS and YYNGEE. The CDR3 sequence: CASTEGDLSTDTQYF. CDR3 nucleotides: TGTGCCAGCACTGAGGGAGACCTAAGCACAGATACGCAGTATTTT.

The chain employs TRBV9 and TRBJ1-2; D gene unclear. The V end was cut by 4 bases, the J end by 2 bases, with 9 bases between. Germline CDR1 SGDLS, CDR2 YYNGEE. CDR3 length equals 13 residues. CDR3 in amino acids: CASSLGLNYGYTF. CDR3 DNA: TGTGCCAGCAGCCTAGGACTCAACTATGGCTACACCTTC.

J is TRBJ1-1 and V is TRBV3-1 (or the pseudogene TRBV3-2); D unclear. The V and J ends lost 0 bases and 1 base respectively, with 9 bases between them. The V gene's germline CDR1 is LGHDT and CDR2 YNNKEL (reference sequence). This CDR3 spans 15 amino acids. The CDR3 DNA reads TGTGCCAGCAGCCAAGAAGAGAAGCCGAACACTGAAGCTTTCTTT. Translation gives CASSQEEKPNTEAFF.

The genes are TRBV5-1 and TRBJ1-1; D gene uncertain. V dropped 3 bases and J dropped 0 bases, with 12 bases sitting between them. Germline assignment: CDR1 SGHRS and CDR2 YFSETQ. The CDR3 contains 15 residues. CDR3 DNA sequence: TGCGCCAGCAGCTCCGGGTCGGCGCTGAACACTGAAGCTTTCTTT. It encodes CASSSGSALNTEAFF.

This clone was found once. CDR3 DNA: TGTGCCGGGATCCACGGTGAAAAACTGTTTTTT. It is translated as CAGIHGEKLFF. J is TRBJ1-4 and V is TRBV30; no firm D call. Germline V gene lookup returns CDR1 GTSNPN and CDR2 SVGIG (reference sequence). This CDR3 contains 11 residues. The V gene lost 8 bases and the J gene lost 7 bases, with 11 bases spanning the gap.

The genes are TRBV24-1 and TRBJ2-1; TRBD2 matches 9 bases. This CDR3 has 15 residues. V gave up 4 bases and J gave up 8 bases; unmatched junction bases: 8. The germline CDR1 and CDR2 sequences are KGHDR and SFDVKD. Here the CDR3 reads CATSDPSGGIDEQFF. The CDR3 region has the DNA TGTGCCACCAGTGACCCCAGCGGGGGGATCGATGAGCAGTTCTTC.

The chain has TRBV3-1 (or the pseudogene TRBV3-2) and TRBJ2-2; possible D gene TRBD1, 5 bases. The CDR3 spans 15 residues. The germline V and J ends were trimmed by 4 bases and 3 bases, with 12 bases remaining between them. Germline CDR1 LGHDT, CDR2 YNNKEL (reference sequence). The chain's CDR3 is CASSLGSRDTGELFF. CDR3 DNA sequence: TGTGCCAGCAGCCTAGGCAGCAGGGACACCGGGGAGCTGTTTTTT.

This chain uses TRBV9 with TRBJ2-5, with D possibly TRBD1 on 6 matching bases. V lost 4 bases to trimming and J lost 1 base, with 11 bases between them. Germline CDR1 and CDR2: SGDLS and YYNGEE. This CDR3 is 14 amino acids long. As DNA, the CDR3 is TGTGCCAGCAGCACTCAGGGGACCCAAGAGACCCAGTACTTC. It is translated as CASSTQGTQETQYF.

The chain couples TRBV5-6 to TRBJ1-2; the D is unclear. Trimming removed 4 bases from V and 4 bases from J, with 11 bases in between. Germline values: CDR1 SGHDT, CDR2 YYEEEE. This CDR3 comprises 13 residues. The CDR3 coding sequence is TGTGCCAGCAGCCCCAATGGACTCTATGGCTACACCTTC. Amino acid sequence: CASSPNGLYGYTF.

This clone was counted between two and nine times. This chain joins TRBV28 and TRBJ1-3; no reliable D call. Trimming took 2 bases from V and 0 from J, leaving 5 bases between them. This CDR3 comprises 14 residues. CDR1 and CDR2 from the germline V gene are MDHEN and SYDVKM. The CDR3 DNA sequence: TGTGCCAGCAGTTTAATCATCTCTGGAAACACCATATATTTT. This gives the protein CASSLIISGNTIYF.

The chain is built from TRBV6-5 and TRBJ2-1, with 8 bases aligning to TRBD2. Germline CDR1 and CDR2: MNHEY and SVGAGI. The CDR3 is 15 amino acids. V shed 7 bases, J shed 8 bases, and the junction held 13 bases outside the gene matches. The CDR3 loop is CASTPGLVNSYEQFF. CDR3 coding DNA: TGTGCCAGCACCCCGGGACTAGTCAACTCCTATGAGCAGTTCTTC.

The V gene is TRBV19, the J gene TRBJ1-6; 7 bases agree with TRBD1. The ends lost 4 bases at V and 9 bases at J; junction bases unmatched: 6. Germline V CDR1 and CDR2: LNHDA, SQIVND (reference sequence). The CDR3 is made up of 14 amino acids. In nucleotides, the CDR3 is TGTGCCAGTAGTACCCTACAGGGGCCTTCACCCCTCCACTTT. Residues: CASSTLQGPSPLHF.

This clone was counted a single time. The gene calls are TRBV19 and TRBJ2-1, with D possibly being TRBD2 (6 bases). Germline CDR1 is LNHDA and CDR2 is SQIVND (reference sequence). Trimming shortened V by 3 bases and J by 7 bases, and 16 bases separated the two germline ends. CDR3 length equals 15 residues. The CDR3 region has the DNA TGTGCCAGTAGTATTGGTGCAGGGCGGGGAAATGAGCAGTTCTTC. Translated: CASSIGAGRGNEQFF.

The CDR3 sequence is CASSLEWAGNYGYTF. The CDR3, as DNA: TGCGCCAGCAGCTTGGAATGGGCGGGGAACTATGGCTACACCTTC. The chain couples TRBV5-1 to TRBJ1-2; D not resolved. This CDR3 has 15 residues. Germline CDR1 reads SGHRS; CDR2 reads YFSETQ. Trimming pared 0 bases from V and 2 bases from J, leaving 11 bases between. The full variable domain, its missing parts supplied by reference TRBV5-1 and TRBJ1-2, is KAGVTQTPRYLIKTRGQQVTLSCSPISGHRSVSWYQQTPGQGLQFLFEYFSETQRNKGNFPGRFSGRQFSNSRSEMNVSTLELGDSALYLCASSLEWAGNYGYTFGSGTRLTVV.

The chain couples TRBV6-2 or TRBV6-3 to TRBJ1-2, with TRBD1 matching over 7 bases. The CDR3 spans 16 residues. Germline V lookup: CDR1 MNHEY, CDR2 SVGEGT. V trimming: 6 bases; J trimming: 4 bases; junction bases outside the gene matches: 14. The CDR3 DNA reads as TGTGCCAGCAGCCTCGTCTTGAAGGGGGCCCCCTATGGCTACACCTTC. Encoded protein: CASSLVLKGAPYGYTF.

V and J are TRBV9 and TRBJ1-1; tentative D call: TRBD1 (5 bases). CDR1 is SGDLS and CDR2 is YYNGEE in the germline V gene. Deletions cut 2 bases from V and 4 bases from J, with 12 bases between. The length of the CDR3 is 14 residues. The CDR3 spells CASSVQGSPTEAFF. DNA for the CDR3: TGTGCCAGCAGCGTTCAGGGAAGCCCCACTGAAGCTTTCTTT.

J is TRBJ2-1 and V is TRBV4-1; 13 bases match TRBD2. Germline-derived CDR1 and CDR2 are MGHRA and YSYEKL. The CDR3 length is 16 residues. Unmatched junction bases numbered 5, after V lost 2 bases and J lost 7 bases. In DNA, the CDR3 is TGCGCCAGCAGCCAATTAACTAGCGGGGGGGGAAATGAGCAGTTCTTC. Translated: CASSQLTSGGGNEQFF.

About this clone itself: Other DNA sequences in this specimen translate into the identical CDR3. The rearrangement uses TRBV7-8 and TRBJ1-1; 10 bases align to TRBD1. Germline V gene data show CDR1 as SGHVS and CDR2 as FQNEAQ. The length of the CDR3 is 16 residues. V shed 4 bases and J 1 base; nucleotides not matched to a gene: 6. CDR3 bases: TGTGCCAGCAGCTCCCGGGACAGGGGATCGAACACTGAAGCTTTCTTT. This sequence encodes CASSSRDRGSNTEAFF.

CDR3 nucleotides: TGTGCCAGCAGTTTATCACCCTCGGCTGAAGCTTTCTTT. As protein: CASSLSPSAEAFF. The chain is built from TRBV12-3 or TRBV12-4 and TRBJ1-1; no clear D. V gave up 2 bases and J gave up 6 bases, with 10 bases separating them. The CDR3 is 13 residues long.

The chain joins TRBV24-1 to TRBJ1-5; D is possibly TRBD1 (6 bases). CDR1 KGHDR and CDR2 SFDVKD come from the germline V gene. The V end lost 4 bases, the J end lost 4 bases, and 7 bases lay between the germline ends. This CDR3 has 13 residues. The CDR3 here is CATSDGQNQPQHF. The CDR3 DNA reads TGTGCCACCAGTGACGGACAGAATCAGCCCCAGCATTTT.

CDR3 in amino acids: CASSGGRVGYTF. As DNA, the CDR3 is TGTGCCAGCAGCGGAGGGAGGGTCGGCTACACCTTC. The chain links TRBV9 to TRBJ1-2; D gene ambiguous. The ends were cut back, 3 bases at V and 8 bases at J, with 11 bases in the middle. Germline-derived CDR1 and CDR2 are SGDLS and YYNGEE. The CDR3 is made up of 12 amino acids.

The V and J genes are TRBV5-4 and TRBJ2-2, with 8 bases lining up with TRBD2. The CDR3 loop spans 15 amino acids. Trimming at V came to 4 bases and at J to 5 bases, leaving 7 bases not matched to a gene. CDR1 SGHNT and CDR2 YYREEE come from the germline V gene (reference sequence). The CDR3 coding sequence is TGTGCCAGCAGCAATAGACTAGCGTCTACCGGGGAGCTGTTTTTT. Translating it yields CASSNRLASTGELFF.